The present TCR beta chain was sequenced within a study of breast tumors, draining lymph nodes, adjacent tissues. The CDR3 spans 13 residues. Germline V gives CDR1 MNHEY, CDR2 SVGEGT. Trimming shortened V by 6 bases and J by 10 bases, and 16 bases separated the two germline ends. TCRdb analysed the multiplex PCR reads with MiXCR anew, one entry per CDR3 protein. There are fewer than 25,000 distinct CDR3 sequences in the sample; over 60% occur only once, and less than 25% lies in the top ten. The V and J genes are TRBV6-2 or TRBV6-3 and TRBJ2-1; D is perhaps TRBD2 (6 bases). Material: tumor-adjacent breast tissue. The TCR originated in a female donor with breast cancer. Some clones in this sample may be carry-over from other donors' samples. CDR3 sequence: CASRLAGGLEQFF. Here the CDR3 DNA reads TGTGCCAGCAGATTAGCAGGAGGGTTGGAGCAGTTCTTC.